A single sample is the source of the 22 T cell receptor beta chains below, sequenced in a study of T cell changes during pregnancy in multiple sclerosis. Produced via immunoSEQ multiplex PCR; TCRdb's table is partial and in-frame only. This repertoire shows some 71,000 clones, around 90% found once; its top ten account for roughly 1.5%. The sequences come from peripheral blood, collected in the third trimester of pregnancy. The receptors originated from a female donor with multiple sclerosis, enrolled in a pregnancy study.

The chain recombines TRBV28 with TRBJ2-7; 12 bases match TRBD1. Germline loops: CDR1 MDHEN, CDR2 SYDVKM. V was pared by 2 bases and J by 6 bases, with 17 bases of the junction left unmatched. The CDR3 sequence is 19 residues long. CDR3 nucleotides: TGTGCCAGCAGTTTACGGGCGGGACAGGGGGCCGTAATTTTGCGCGAGCAGTACTTC. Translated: CASSLRAGQGAVILREQYF.

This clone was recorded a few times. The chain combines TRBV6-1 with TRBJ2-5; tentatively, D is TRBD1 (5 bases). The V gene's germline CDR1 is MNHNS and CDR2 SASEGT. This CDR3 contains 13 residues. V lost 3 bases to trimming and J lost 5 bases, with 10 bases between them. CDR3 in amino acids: CASSDYSGETQYF. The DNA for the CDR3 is TGTGCCAGCAGTGACTACTCAGGGGAGACCCAGTACTTC.

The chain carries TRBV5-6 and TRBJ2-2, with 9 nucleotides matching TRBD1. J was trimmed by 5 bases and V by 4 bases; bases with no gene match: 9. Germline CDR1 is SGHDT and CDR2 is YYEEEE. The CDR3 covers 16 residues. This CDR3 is CASSLETGGGTGELFF. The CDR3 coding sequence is TGTGCCAGCAGCCTAGAGACAGGGGGAGGTACCGGGGAGCTGTTTTTT.

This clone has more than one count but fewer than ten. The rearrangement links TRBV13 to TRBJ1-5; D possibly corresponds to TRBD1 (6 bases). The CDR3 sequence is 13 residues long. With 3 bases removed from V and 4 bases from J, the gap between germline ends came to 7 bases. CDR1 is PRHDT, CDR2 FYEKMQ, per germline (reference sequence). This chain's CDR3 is CASSFQGNQPQHF. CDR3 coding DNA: TGTGCCAGCAGCTTTCAGGGGAATCAGCCCCAGCATTTT.

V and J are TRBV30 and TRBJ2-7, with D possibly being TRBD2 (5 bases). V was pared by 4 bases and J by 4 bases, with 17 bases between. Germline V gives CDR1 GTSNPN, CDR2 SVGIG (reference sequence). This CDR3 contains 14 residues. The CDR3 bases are TGTGCCTGGACCAGGACGGCGGAGGCGTACGAGCAGTACTTC. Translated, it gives CAWTRTAEAYEQYF.

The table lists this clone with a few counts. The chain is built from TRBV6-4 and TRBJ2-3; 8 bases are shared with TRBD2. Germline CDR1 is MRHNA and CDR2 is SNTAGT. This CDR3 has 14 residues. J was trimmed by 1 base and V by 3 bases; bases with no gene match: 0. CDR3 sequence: CASSERGGTDTQYF. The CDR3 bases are TGTGCCAGCAGTGAGCGGGGGGGCACAGATACGCAGTATTTT.

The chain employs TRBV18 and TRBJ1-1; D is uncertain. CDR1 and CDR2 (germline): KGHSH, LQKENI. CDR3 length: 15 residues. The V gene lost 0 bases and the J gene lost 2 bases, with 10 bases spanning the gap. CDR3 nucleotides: TGTGCCAGCTCACCACCCGGTCGAAGAAACACTGAAGCTTTCTTT. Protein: CASSPPGRRNTEAFF.

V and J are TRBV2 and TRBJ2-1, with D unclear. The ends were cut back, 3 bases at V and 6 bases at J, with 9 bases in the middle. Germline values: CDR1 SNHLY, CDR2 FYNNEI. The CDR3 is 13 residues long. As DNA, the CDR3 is TGTGCCAGCAGTGACCTGGGCGCCAATGAGCAGTTCTTC. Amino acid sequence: CASSDLGANEQFF.

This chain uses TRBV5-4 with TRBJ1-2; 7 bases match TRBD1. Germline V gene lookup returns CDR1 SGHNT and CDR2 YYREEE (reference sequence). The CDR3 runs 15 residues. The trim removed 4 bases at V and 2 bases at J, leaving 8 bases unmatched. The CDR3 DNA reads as TGTGCCAGCAGCCCAAGGACAGGCGGGAACTATGGCTACACCTTC. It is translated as CASSPRTGGNYGYTF. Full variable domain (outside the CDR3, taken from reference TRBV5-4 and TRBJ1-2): ETGVTQSPTHLIKTRGQQVTLRCSSQSGHNTVSWYQQALGQGPQFIFQYYREEENGRGNFPPRFSGLQFPNYSSELNVNALELDDSALYLCASSPRTGGNYGYTFGSGTRLTVV.

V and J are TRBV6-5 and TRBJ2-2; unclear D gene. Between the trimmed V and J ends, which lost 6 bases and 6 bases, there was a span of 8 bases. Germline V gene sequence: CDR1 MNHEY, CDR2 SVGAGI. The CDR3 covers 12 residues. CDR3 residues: CASSPPPGELFF. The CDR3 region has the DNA TGTGCCAGCAGCCCCCCTCCCGGGGAGCTGTTTTTT.

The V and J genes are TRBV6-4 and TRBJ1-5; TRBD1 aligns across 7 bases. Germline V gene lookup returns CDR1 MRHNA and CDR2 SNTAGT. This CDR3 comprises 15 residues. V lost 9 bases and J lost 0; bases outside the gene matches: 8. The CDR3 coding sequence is TGTGCCAGTACTGGACAGGTTCATAGCAATCAGCCCCAGCATTTT. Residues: CASTGQVHSNQPQHF.

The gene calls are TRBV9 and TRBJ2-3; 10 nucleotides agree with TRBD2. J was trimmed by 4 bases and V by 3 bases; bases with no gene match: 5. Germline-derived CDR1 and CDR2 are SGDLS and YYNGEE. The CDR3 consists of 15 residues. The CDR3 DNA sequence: TGTGCCAGCAGCGGAGGACTAGCGGCTCCAGATACGCAGTATTTT. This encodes CASSGGLAAPDTQYF.

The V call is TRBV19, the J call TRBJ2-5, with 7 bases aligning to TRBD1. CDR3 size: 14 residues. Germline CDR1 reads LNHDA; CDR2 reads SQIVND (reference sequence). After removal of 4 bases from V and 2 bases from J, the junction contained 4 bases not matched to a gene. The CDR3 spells CASSKGTEQETQYF. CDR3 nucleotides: TGTGCCAGTAGTAAGGGGACAGAGCAAGAGACCCAGTACTTC.

CDR3 DNA sequence: TGTGCCATCAGAAAAGGGGGGGGGTACACAGATACGCAGTATTTT. It specifies CAIRKGGGYTDTQYF. The chain combines TRBV10-3 with TRBJ2-3, with D maybe TRBD2 (7 bases). V gave up 6 bases and J gave up 2 bases, with 15 bases separating them. The CDR3 sequence is 15 residues long. Looked up from germline, CDR1 is ENHRY and CDR2 is SYGVKD.

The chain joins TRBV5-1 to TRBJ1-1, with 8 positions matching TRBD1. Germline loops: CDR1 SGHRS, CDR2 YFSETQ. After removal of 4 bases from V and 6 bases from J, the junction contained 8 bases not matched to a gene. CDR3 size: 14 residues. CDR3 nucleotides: TGCGCCAGCAGCGGACAGGGCCTAATGTCTGAAGCTTTCTTT. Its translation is CASSGQGLMSEAFF.

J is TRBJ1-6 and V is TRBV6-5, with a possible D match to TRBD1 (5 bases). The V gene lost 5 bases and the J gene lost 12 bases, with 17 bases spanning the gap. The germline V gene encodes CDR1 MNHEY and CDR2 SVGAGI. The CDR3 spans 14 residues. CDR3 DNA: TGTGCCAGCAGTGAAGACAGCATGGTTAGACCCCTCCACTTT. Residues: CASSEDSMVRPLHF.

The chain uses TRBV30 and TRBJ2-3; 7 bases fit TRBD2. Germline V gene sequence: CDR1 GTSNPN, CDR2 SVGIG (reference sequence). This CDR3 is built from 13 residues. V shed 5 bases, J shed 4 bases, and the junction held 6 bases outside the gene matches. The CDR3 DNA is TGTGCCTGGGGGGAGGGATCTTCAGATACGCAGTATTTT. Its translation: CAWGEGSSDTQYF.

CDR3 coding DNA: TGTGCCAGCACCTCGGAGGGGAAAGCTTTCTTT. This encodes CASTSEGKAFF. The J gene is TRBJ1-1, the V gene TRBV6-5, with a possible D match to TRBD1 (5 bases). This CDR3 has 11 amino acids. Trimming pared 7 bases from V and 9 bases from J, leaving 12 bases between. Germline CDR1 and CDR2: MNHEY and SVGAGI.

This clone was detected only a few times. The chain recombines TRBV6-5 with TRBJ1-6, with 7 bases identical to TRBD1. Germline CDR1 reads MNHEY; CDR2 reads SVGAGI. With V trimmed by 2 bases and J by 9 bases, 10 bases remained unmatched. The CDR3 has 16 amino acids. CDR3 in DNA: TGTGCCAGCAGTTACGCCCCGACAGGGAAAGGTTCACCCCTCCACTTT. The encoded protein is CASSYAPTGKGSPLHF.

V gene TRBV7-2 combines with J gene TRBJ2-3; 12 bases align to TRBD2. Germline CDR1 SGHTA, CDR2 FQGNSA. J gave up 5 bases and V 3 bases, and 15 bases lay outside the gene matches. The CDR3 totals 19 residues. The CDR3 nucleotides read TGTGCCAGCAGCTTCTTAAGGCCCCCTAGCGGGGGGGCCGGAGATACGCAGTATTTT. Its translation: CASSFLRPPSGGAGDTQYF.

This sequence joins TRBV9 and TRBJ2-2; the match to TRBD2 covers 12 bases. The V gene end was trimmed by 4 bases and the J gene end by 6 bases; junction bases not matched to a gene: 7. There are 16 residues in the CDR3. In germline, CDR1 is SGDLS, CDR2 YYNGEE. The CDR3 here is CASSRTTSGGPGELFF. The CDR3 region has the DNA TGTGCCAGCAGCCGAACGACTAGCGGGGGACCCGGGGAGCTGTTTTTT.

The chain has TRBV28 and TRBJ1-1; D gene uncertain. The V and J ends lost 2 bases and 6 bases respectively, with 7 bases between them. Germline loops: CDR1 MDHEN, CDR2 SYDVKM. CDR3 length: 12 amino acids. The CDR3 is CASSLRSAEAFF. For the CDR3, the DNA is TGTGCCAGCAGTTTACGGTCTGCTGAAGCTTTCTTT.